This TCR beta chain comes out of a study of T cells in Graves' hyperthyroidism and ophthalmopathy. Note on this clonotype: Its matching antigen is unknown.

RNA transcripts provided the source from which TCR beta CDR3 regions were amplified. HTBI primers drove first-round RT-PCR of the TCR CDR3. In TCRdb, the multiplex PCR reads were re-called with MiXCR into one record per CDR3 protein. The data show roughly 420,000 distinct CDR3 sequences, around 13% seen once. Across 18 months, stable Graves' hyperthyroidism was marked by no progression to ophthalmopathy. The study's findings and limits: Ophthalmopathy was predicted by the model a median of about 6.5 months ahead of onset. Among thyroid clonotypes expanded above 0.001, most also appeared in blood.

V was cut by 6 bases and J by 0 bases, with 12 bases left in between. Germline V gives CDR1 DFQATT, CDR2 SNEGSKA (reference sequence). The CDR3 has 14 amino acids. The TCR originated in a woman aged 18-35 years with Graves' hyperthyroidism. V usage is TRBV20-1 and J usage is TRBJ2-1, with D possibly being TRBD1 (5 bases). The source material was blood. In DNA, the CDR3 is TGCAGTGCCCTAGACAGTAGCTCCTACAATGAGCAGTTCTTC. Its protein product is CSALDSSSYNEQFF.